This TCR beta chain stems from a study of metastatic and nonmetastatic thyroid tumors. Patients were all untreated before their thyroid surgery. V dropped 5 bases and J dropped 4; count of bases not matched to a gene: 4. Per germline, CDR1 MNHEY and CDR2 SVGEGT. The CDR3 runs 14 residues. TCRdb re-clonotyped the PCR reads via MiXCR. Found here are about 43,000 clones, 3% to 3.5% of them singletons; the top ten hold approximately 10%. The rearrangement uses TRBV6-2 or TRBV6-3 and TRBJ2-1, with 8 bases aligning to TRBD1. The TCR originated in a female donor with papillary thyroid cancer or a benign thyroid nodule (not recorded which). Some clones in this sample may be carry-over from other donors' samples. The specimen sequenced was blood. DNA of the CDR3: TGTGCCAGCAGTGGGACAGGCGATTACAATGAGCAGTTCTTC. It specifies CASSGTGDYNEQFF.